Below, 17 T cell receptor beta chains from the same sample are listed, as sequenced in a study of blood T cell repertoires in COVID-19. Assay: immunoSEQ multiplex PCR; the TCRdb copy retains only in-frame clones and omits some. The data show around 140,000 clones, about three quarters seen once. Sequenced input: peripheral blood. Every receptor here comes from a man aged 50 to 60 with acute or convalescent COVID-19.

V usage is TRBV11-2 and J usage is TRBJ1-5; D possibly corresponds to TRBD1 (5 bases). Germline CDR1 and CDR2: SGHAT and FQNNGV. This CDR3 is built from 15 residues. Trimming left V 4 bases short and J 0 bases short, with 10 bases between. The chain's CDR3 is CASSSDSNSNQPQHF. In DNA form, the CDR3 reads TGTGCCAGCAGCTCTGACAGTAATAGCAATCAGCCCCAGCATTTT. The entire variable domain, with the rest obtained from reference TRBV11-2 and TRBJ1-5, is as follows: EAGVAQSPRYKIIEKRQSVAFWCNPISGHATLYWYQQILGQGPKLLIQFQNNGVVDDSQLPKDRFSAERLKGVDSTLKIQPAKLEDSAVYLCASSSDSNSNQPQHFGDGTRLSIL.

The CDR3 loop is CASSLEGTGSQSTDTQYF. The CDR3 bases are TGCGCCAGCAGCTTAGAAGGGACAGGGAGCCAGTCCACAGATACGCAGTATTTT. J is TRBJ2-3 and V is TRBV5-1, with TRBD1 matching over 9 bases. Trimming at V came to 2 bases and at J to 2 bases, leaving 12 bases not matched to a gene. Per the germline V gene, CDR1 is SGHRS and CDR2 is YFSETQ. The CDR3 loop spans 18 amino acids.

The chain joins TRBV6-5 to TRBJ1-1; possible D gene TRBD1, 5 bases. The CDR3 is made up of 15 amino acids. Germline V gene sequence: CDR1 MNHEY, CDR2 SVGAGI. V gave up 2 bases and J gave up 6 bases, with 16 bases separating them. The CDR3 reads CASSYGQGFDPEAFF. As DNA, the CDR3 is TGTGCCAGCAGTTACGGGCAGGGTTTTGATCCTGAAGCTTTCTTT.

This chain uses TRBV18 with TRBJ1-2; TRBD1 matches 9 bases. Unmatched junction bases numbered 11, after V lost 5 bases and J lost 7 bases. The germline gives CDR1 KGHSH, CDR2 LQKENI. The CDR3 is made up of 15 amino acids. The CDR3 here is CASSDTRDRDRGYTF. CDR3 nucleotides: TGTGCCAGCTCAGACACCCGGGACAGGGATCGTGGCTACACCTTC. The complete variable domain, with remaining parts taken from reference TRBV18 and TRBJ1-2, reads NAGVMQNPRHLVRRRGQEARLRCSPMKGHSHVYWYRQLPEEGLKFMVYLQKENIIDESGMPKERFSAEFPKEGPSILRIQQVVRGDSAAYFCASSDTRDRDRGYTFGSGTRLTVV.

This sequence joins TRBV2 and TRBJ2-7; 8 bases map to TRBD1. Germline V gene data show CDR1 as SNHLY and CDR2 as FYNNEI. V lost 8 bases and J lost 3; bases outside the gene matches: 3. The CDR3 extends over 12 amino acids. The CDR3 is CASGGQGYEQYF. CDR3 DNA sequence: TGTGCCAGCGGAGGACAGGGCTACGAGCAGTACTTC.

The rearrangement links TRBV14 to TRBJ2-7; TRBD1 is a possible D gene (5 bases). V was shortened by 0 bases and J by 4 bases, with 13 bases between the two germline ends. The V gene's germline CDR1 is SGHDN and CDR2 FVKESK. CDR3 size: 15 residues. The CDR3 DNA sequence: TGTGCCAGCAGCCAAGAAACAGGATACGAATACGAGCAGTACTTC. Its translation: CASSQETGYEYEQYF.

V gene TRBV5-8 combines with J gene TRBJ2-5, with D unclear. The CDR3 has 12 residues. The germline V gene has CDR1 SGHTS and CDR2 YDEGEE. Between the trimmed V and J ends, which lost 5 bases and 3 bases, there was a span of 8 bases. The CDR3 DNA reads TGTGCCAGCAGTTTCTTTAAAGAGACCCAGTACTTC. Translated, it gives CASSFFKETQYF.

CDR3 bases: TGTGCCAGCAGTGAAGCACAGGGGTGGTATGGCTACACCTTC. Protein: CASSEAQGWYGYTF. The V and J genes are TRBV6-1 and TRBJ1-2; 7 nucleotides align to TRBD1. Germline CDR1 MNHNS, CDR2 SASEGT. The V segment lost 0 bases and the J segment 5 bases; nucleotides outside the gene matches: 3. The length of the CDR3 is 14 residues.

This chain uses TRBV18 with TRBJ1-3, with 9 bases aligning to TRBD1. V was pared by 3 bases and J by 4 bases, with 4 bases of the junction left unmatched. Germline V CDR1 and CDR2: KGHSH, LQKENI. The CDR3 has 15 amino acids. The CDR3 sequence: CASSPGTGSGNTIYF. CDR3 in DNA: TGTGCCAGCTCACCTGGGACAGGGTCGGGAAACACCATATATTTT. Variable domain in full (rest from reference TRBV18 and TRBJ1-3): NAGVMQNPRHLVRRRGQEARLRCSPMKGHSHVYWYRQLPEEGLKFMVYLQKENIIDESGMPKERFSAEFPKEGPSILRIQQVVRGDSAAYFCASSPGTGSGNTIYFGEGSWLTVV.

CDR3 coding DNA: TGTGCCAGCAGCGTAGACAGGCCACCCCTCCACTTT. Residues: CASSVDRPPLHF. V usage is TRBV9 and J usage is TRBJ1-6, with a tentative D call TRBD1 (5 bases). Germline V CDR1 and CDR2: SGDLS, YYNGEE. Deletions cut 0 bases from V and 11 bases from J, with 6 bases between. The CDR3 is 12 amino acids. Looking up the rest from reference TRBV9 and TRBJ1-6 gives the full variable domain: DSGVTQTPKHLITATGQRVTLRCSPRSGDLSVYWYQQSLDQGLQFLIQYYNGEERAKGNILERFSAQQFPDLHSELNLSSLELGDSALYFCASSVDRPPLHFGNGTRLTVT.

V usage is TRBV10-3 and J usage is TRBJ2-3, with TRBD1 as a possible D gene (5 bases). The CDR3 runs 13 residues. V was clipped by 5 bases and J by 0 bases, with 6 bases between them. The germline gives CDR1 ENHRY, CDR2 SYGVKD. CDR3: CAISRGSTDTQYF. CDR3 bases: TGTGCCATCAGTAGGGGAAGCACAGATACGCAGTATTTT.

The gene calls are TRBV10-2 and TRBJ2-6; perhaps TRBD1 as D (5 bases). The germline gives CDR1 WSHSY, CDR2 SAAADI. This CDR3 is 17 amino acids long. The V end lost 3 bases, the J end lost 0 bases, and 12 bases lay between the germline ends. CDR3 protein: CASSETGATSGANVLTF. DNA of the CDR3: TGCGCCAGCAGTGAAACAGGAGCTACCTCTGGGGCCAACGTCCTGACTTTC.

This chain joins TRBV5-5 and TRBJ1-2; 10 bases match TRBD1. Trimming took 5 bases from V and 4 from J; bases not matched to a gene: 8. This CDR3 is 15 amino acids long. The germline CDR1 and CDR2 sequences are SGHKS and YYEKEE (reference sequence). As DNA, the CDR3 is TGTGCCAGCAGACAGGCGGGACAGGGGCTCTATGGCTACACCTTC. It is translated as CASRQAGQGLYGYTF.

The gene calls are TRBV2 and TRBJ1-4; 12 nucleotides agree with TRBD1. From germline, CDR1 is SNHLY and CDR2 FYNNEI. CDR3 size: 16 residues. Trimming cost V 5 bases and J 6 bases; bases outside gene matches: 7. Here the CDR3 reads CASSPPGQGADEKLFF. The CDR3, as DNA: TGTGCCAGCAGTCCTCCGGGACAGGGGGCGGATGAAAAACTGTTTTTT. Full variable domain (outside the CDR3, taken from reference TRBV2 and TRBJ1-4): EPEVTQTPSHQVTQMGQEVILRCVPISNHLYFYWYRQILGQKVEFLVSFYNNEISEKSEIFDDQFSVERPDGSNFTLKIRSTKLEDSAMYFCASSPPGQGADEKLFFGSGTQLSVL.

The chain is built from TRBV6-2 or TRBV6-3 and TRBJ2-1; 8 bases are shared with TRBD1. CDR1 is MNHEY and CDR2 is SVGEGT in the germline V gene. The CDR3 is made up of 15 amino acids. V lost 4 bases and J lost 6; bases outside the gene matches: 8. The CDR3 nucleotides are TGTGCCAGCAGTTCCTCAGGGGGCCTATCCAATGAGCAGTTCTTC. Its protein is CASSSSGGLSNEQFF.

This rearrangement joins TRBV12-3 or TRBV12-4 to TRBJ1-2; 8 nucleotides agree with TRBD1. Trimming cost V 5 bases and J 4 bases; bases outside gene matches: 3. The CDR3 length is 13 residues. Here the CDR3 reads CASSPGGSYGYTF. In DNA, the CDR3 is TGTGCCAGCAGTCCAGGGGGCTCCTATGGCTACACCTTC.

The chain uses TRBV6-5 and TRBJ2-7; 9 bases agree with TRBD2. With V trimmed by 7 bases and J by 7 bases, 11 bases remained unmatched. Germline lookup yields CDR1 MNHEY and CDR2 SVGAGI. The CDR3 runs to 14 residues. CDR3 DNA sequence: TGTGCCAGCACCAGAGCGGGGGGAGCCAATGAGCAGTACTTC. Translating gives CASTRAGGANEQYF.